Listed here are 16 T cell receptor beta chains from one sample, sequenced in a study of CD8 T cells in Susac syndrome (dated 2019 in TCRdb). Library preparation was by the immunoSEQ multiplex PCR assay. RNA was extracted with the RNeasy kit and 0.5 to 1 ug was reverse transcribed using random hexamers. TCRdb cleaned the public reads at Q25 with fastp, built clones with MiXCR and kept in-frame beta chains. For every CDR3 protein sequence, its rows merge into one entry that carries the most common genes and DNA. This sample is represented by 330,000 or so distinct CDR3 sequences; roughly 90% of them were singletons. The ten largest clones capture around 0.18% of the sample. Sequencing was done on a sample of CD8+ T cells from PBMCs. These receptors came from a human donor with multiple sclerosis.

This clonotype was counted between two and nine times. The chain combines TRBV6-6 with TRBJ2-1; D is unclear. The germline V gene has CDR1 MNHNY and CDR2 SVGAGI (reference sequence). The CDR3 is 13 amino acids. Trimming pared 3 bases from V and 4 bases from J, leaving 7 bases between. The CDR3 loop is CASSYLRYNEQFF. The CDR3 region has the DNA TGTGCCAGCAGTTATCTGCGTTACAATGAGCAGTTCTTC.

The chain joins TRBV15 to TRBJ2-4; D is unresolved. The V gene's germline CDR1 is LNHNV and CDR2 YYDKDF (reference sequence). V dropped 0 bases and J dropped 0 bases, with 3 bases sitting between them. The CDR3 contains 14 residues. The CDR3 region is CATSRELAKNIQYF. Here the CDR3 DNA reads TGTGCCACCAGCAGAGAATTAGCCAAAAACATTCAGTACTTC.

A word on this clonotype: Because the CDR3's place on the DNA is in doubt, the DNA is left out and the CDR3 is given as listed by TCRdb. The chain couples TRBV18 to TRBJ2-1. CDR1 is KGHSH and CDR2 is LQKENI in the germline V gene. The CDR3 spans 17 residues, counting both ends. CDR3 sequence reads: CASFTLEYNEQFFNLFF.

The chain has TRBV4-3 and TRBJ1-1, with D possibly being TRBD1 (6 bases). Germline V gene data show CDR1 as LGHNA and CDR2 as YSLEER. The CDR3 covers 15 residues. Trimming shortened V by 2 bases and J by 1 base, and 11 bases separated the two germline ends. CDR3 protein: CASSQHQGSNTEAFF. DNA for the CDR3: TGCGCCAGCAGCCAACACCAGGGGTCGAACACTGAAGCTTTCTTT.

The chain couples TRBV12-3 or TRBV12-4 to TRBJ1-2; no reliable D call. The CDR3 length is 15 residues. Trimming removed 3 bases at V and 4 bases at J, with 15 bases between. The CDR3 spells CASSLGRPEGYGYTF. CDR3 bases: TGTGCCAGCAGTTTGGGCAGACCGGAGGGCTATGGCTACACCTTC.

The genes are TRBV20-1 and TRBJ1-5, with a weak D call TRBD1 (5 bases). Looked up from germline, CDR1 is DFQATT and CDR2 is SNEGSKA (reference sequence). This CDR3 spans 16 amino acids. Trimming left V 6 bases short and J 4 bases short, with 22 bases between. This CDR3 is CSAVSPWGARNQPQHF. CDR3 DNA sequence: TGCAGTGCCGTAAGCCCCTGGGGCGCGAGAAATCAGCCCCAGCATTTT.

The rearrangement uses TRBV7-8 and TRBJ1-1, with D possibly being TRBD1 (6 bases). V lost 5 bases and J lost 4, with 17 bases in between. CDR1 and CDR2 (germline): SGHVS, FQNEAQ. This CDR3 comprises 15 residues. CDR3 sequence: CASSLYRVRGTEAFF. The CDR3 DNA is TGTGCCAGCAGCCTTTACAGGGTGAGGGGCACTGAAGCTTTCTTT.

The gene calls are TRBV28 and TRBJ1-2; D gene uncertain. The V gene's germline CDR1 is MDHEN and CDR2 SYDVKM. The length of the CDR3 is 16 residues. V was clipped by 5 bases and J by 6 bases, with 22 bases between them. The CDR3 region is CASSAELSGLPDGYTF. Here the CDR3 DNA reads TGTGCCAGCAGTGCCGAACTGTCGGGTTTGCCTGATGGCTACACCTTC.

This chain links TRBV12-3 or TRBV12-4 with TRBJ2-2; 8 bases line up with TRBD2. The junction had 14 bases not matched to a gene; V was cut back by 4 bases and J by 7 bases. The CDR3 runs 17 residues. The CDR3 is CASSWGIPAGVGGELFF. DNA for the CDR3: TGTGCCAGCAGTTGGGGGATACCAGCGGGAGTGGGCGGGGAGCTGTTTTTT.

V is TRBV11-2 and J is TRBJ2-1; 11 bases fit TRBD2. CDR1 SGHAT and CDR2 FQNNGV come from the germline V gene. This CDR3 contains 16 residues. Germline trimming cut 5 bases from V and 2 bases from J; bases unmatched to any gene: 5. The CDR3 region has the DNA TGTGCCAGCAGCAAGACTAGCGGGATAACCTACAATGAGCAGTTCTTC. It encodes CASSKTSGITYNEQFF.

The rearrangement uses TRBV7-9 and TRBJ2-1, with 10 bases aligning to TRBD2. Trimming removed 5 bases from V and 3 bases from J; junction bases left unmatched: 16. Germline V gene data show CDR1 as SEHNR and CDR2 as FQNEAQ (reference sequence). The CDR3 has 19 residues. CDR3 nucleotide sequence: TGTGCCAGCAGCCCGAGCGGAGCGGGAGGGAAGATGAACTACAATGAGCAGTTCTTC. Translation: CASSPSGAGGKMNYNEQFF. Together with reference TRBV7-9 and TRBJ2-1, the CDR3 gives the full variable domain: DTGVSQNPRHKITKRGQNVTFRCDPISEHNRLYWYRQTLGQGPEFLTYFQNEAQLEKSRLLSDRFSAERPKGSFSTLEIQRTEQGDSAMYLCASSPSGAGGKMNYNEQFFGPGTRLTVL.

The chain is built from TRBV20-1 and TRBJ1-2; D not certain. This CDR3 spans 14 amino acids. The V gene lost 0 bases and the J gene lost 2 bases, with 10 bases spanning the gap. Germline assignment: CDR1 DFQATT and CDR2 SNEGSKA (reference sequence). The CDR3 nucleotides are TGCAGTGCTAGAGATGGGAAGGGCAACTATGGCTACACCTTC. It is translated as CSARDGKGNYGYTF.

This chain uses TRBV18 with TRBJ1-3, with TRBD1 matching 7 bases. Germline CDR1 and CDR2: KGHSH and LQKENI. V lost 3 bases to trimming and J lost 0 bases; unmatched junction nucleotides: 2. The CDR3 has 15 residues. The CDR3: CASSPGTASGNTIYF. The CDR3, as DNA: TGTGCCAGCTCACCCGGGACAGCCTCTGGAAACACCATATATTTT.

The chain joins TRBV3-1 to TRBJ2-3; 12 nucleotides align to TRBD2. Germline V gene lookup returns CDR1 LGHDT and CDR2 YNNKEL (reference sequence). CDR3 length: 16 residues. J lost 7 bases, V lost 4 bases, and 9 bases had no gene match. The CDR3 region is CASSLQGGLAGHTQYF. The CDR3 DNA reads TGTGCCAGCAGCCTCCAAGGAGGACTAGCGGGGCATACGCAGTATTTT.

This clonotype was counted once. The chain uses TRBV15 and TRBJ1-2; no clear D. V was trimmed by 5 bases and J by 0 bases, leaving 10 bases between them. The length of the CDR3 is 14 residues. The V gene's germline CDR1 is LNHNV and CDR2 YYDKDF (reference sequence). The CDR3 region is CATSGRLANYGYTF. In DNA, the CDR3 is TGTGCCACCAGCGGTCGGCTAGCTAACTATGGCTACACCTTC. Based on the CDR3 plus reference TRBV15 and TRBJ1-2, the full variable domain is DAMVIQNPRYQVTQFGKPVTLSCSQTLNHNVMYWYQQKSSQAPKLLFHYYDKDFNNEADTPDNFQSRRPNTSFCFLDIRSPGLGDTAMYLCATSGRLANYGYTFGSGTRLTVV.

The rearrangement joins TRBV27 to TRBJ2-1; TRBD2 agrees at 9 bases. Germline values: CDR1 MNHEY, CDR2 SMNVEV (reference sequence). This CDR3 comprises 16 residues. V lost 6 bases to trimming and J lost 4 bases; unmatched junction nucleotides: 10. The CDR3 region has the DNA TGTGCCAGCAGCAGACTAGCGGACACCATTTACAATGAGCAGTTCTTC. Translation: CASSRLADTIYNEQFF.